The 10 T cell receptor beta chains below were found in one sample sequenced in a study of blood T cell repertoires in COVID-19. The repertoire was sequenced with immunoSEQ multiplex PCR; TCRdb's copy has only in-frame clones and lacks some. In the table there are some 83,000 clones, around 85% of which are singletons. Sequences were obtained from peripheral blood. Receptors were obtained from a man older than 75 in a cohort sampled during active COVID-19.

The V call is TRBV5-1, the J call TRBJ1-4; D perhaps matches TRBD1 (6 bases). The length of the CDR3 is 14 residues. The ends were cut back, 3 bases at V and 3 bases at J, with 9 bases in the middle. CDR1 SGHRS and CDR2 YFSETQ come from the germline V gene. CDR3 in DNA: TGCGCCAGCAGCTCCAGGGGACCTAATGAAAAACTGTTTTTT. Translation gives CASSSRGPNEKLFF.

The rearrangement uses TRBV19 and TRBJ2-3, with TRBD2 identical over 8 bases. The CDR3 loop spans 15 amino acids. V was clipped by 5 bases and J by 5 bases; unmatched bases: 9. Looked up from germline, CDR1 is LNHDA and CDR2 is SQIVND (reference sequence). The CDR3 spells CASSDGGAGGDTQYF. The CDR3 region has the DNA TGTGCCAGTAGTGACGGGGGGGCCGGAGGAGATACGCAGTATTTT.

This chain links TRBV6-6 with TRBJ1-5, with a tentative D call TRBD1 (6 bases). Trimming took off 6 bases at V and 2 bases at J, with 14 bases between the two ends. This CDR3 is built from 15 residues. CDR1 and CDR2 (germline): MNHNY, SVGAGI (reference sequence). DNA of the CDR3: TGTGCCAGCAGGAGACAGGAGATGGGCAATCAGCCCCAGCATTTT. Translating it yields CASRRQEMGNQPQHF.

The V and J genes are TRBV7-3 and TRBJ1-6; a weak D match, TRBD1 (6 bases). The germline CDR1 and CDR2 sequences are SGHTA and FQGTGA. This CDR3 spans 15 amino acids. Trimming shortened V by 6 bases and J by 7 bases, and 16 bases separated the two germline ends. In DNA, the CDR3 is TGTGCCAGCAGTCTGACAGGCAATGGGAATTCACCCCTCCACTTT. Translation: CASSLTGNGNSPLHF.

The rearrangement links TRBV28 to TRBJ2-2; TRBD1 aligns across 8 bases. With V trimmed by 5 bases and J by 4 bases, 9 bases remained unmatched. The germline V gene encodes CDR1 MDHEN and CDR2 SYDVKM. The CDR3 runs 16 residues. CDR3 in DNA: TGTGCCAGCAGTCCCCAGGGGGCGCTAGGCACCGGGGAGCTGTTTTTT. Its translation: CASSPQGALGTGELFF.

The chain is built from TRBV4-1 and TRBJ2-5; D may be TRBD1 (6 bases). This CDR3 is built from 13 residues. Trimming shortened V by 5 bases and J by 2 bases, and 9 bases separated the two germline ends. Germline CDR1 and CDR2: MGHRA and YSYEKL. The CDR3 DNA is TGCGCCAGCAGCGCAGACAGGCAAGAGACCCAGTACTTC. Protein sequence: CASSADRQETQYF.

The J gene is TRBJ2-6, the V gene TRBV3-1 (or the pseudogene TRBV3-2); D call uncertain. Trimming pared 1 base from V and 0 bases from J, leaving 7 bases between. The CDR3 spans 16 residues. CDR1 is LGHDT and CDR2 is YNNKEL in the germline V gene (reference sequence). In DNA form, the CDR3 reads TGTGCCAGCAGCCAAGCGCGTCGCTCTGGGGCCAACGTCCTGACTTTC. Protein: CASSQARRSGANVLTF.

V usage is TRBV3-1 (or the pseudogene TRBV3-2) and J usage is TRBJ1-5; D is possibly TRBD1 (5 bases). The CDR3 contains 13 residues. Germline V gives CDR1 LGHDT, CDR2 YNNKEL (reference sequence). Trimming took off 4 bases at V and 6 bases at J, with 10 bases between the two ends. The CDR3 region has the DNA TGTGCCAGCAGCCTAGACAGAACTCAGCCCCAGCATTTT. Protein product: CASSLDRTQPQHF.

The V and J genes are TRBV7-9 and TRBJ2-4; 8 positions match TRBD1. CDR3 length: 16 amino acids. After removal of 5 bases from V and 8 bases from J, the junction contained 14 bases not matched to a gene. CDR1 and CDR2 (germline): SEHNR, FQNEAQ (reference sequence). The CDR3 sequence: CASSMDRASAGDIQYF. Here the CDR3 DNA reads TGTGCCAGCAGCATGGACAGGGCATCGGCAGGGGACATTCAGTACTTC.

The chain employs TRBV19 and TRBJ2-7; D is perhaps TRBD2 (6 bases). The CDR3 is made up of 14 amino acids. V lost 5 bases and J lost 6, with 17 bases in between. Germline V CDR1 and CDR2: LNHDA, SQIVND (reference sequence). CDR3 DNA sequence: TGTGCCAGTAGTTCCTCGGGACGACTAGGCGAGCAGTACGTC. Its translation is CASSSSGRLGEQYV.